These 18 T cell receptor beta chains were all obtained from the same sample, sequenced in a study of neoadjuvant anti-PD-1 for oral cavity cancer. Profiling relied on immunoSEQ multiplex PCR, and the TCRdb table lists in-frame clones only, not all of them. Seen here are some 7,400 clones, about 46% observed once, and the top ten hold 11%. Here the sequenced sample was tumor tissue, taken before nivolumab (anti-PD-1) treatment. The source is a person aged 35 to 85 with oral cavity squamous cell carcinoma.

J is TRBJ2-5 and V is TRBV7-8; perhaps TRBD1 as D (6 bases). The length of the CDR3 is 14 residues. V dropped 3 bases and J dropped 1 base, with 9 bases sitting between them. Germline CDR1 is SGHVS and CDR2 is FQNEAQ. The CDR3 DNA reads as TGTGCCAGCAGCTTGGGGGCGGGCCAAGAGACCCAGTACTTC. Translating it yields CASSLGAGQETQYF.

The chain is built from TRBV4-2 and TRBJ2-1, with 7 bases lining up with TRBD2. J lost 0 bases, V lost 1 base, and 15 bases had no gene match. The length of the CDR3 is 20 residues. CDR1 and CDR2 (germline): LGHNA, YNFKEQ. CDR3 sequence (DNA): TGTGCCAGCAGCCAAGTAACGGGAAGACTAGCCGAGAGCTCCTACAATGAGCAGTTCTTC. It encodes CASSQVTGRLAESSYNEQFF.

This clone is categorized as medium-sized (0.01 to 0.1%). This chain connects TRBV5-1 to TRBJ2-1, with D possibly called TRBD1 or TRBD2 (5 bases each). The germline CDR1 and CDR2 sequences are SGHRS and YFSETQ. This CDR3 has 12 amino acids. The V end was cut by 6 bases, the J end by 4 bases, with 8 bases between. This chain's CDR3 is CASIGEYNEQFF. Here the CDR3 DNA reads TGCGCCAGCATAGGGGAGTACAATGAGCAGTTCTTC.

The gene calls are TRBV29-1 and TRBJ2-5, with 9 bases matching TRBD2. CDR1 is SQVTM and CDR2 is ANQGSEA in the germline V gene. V shed 7 bases and J 0 bases; nucleotides not matched to a gene: 15. The CDR3 has 17 residues. For the CDR3, the DNA is TGCAGCGGGAGACAGATAGCGGGAGAGGGGTACCAAGAGACCCAGTACTTC. Amino acids: CSGRQIAGEGYQETQYF.

This clone was recorded a few times. V is TRBV7-8 and J is TRBJ1-5; TRBD1 is a possible D gene (5 bases). The CDR3 is 13 amino acids. Trimming removed 6 bases from V and 0 bases from J, with 6 bases in between. CDR1 SGHVS and CDR2 FQNEAQ come from the germline V gene. Here the CDR3 DNA reads TGTGCCAGCAGTGGGGGTAGCAATCAGCCCCAGCATTTT. Translation gives CASSGGSNQPQHF.

The CDR3 DNA reads as TGTGCCAGCAGGGCCGCAGATACGCAGTATTTT. This encodes CASRAADTQYF. The rearrangement links TRBV5-6 to TRBJ2-3; D remains unclear. CDR3 length equals 11 residues. CDR1 and CDR2 from the germline V gene are SGHDT and YYEEEE. Trimming took off 5 bases at V and 4 bases at J, with 5 bases between the two ends.

V gene TRBV4-2 combines with J gene TRBJ2-3; 7 bases are shared with TRBD2. Germline V gene data show CDR1 as LGHNA and CDR2 as YNFKEQ. There are 15 residues in the CDR3. Trimming cost V 1 base and J 2 bases; bases outside gene matches: 3. CDR3 protein: CASSQARGNTDTQYF. The CDR3 coding sequence is TGTGCCAGCAGCCAAGCGCGGGGGAACACAGATACGCAGTATTTT.

The rearrangement joins TRBV28 to TRBJ1-2; possibly TRBD1 for D (6 bases). V lost 5 bases to trimming and J lost 8 bases, with 18 bases between them. CDR3 length: 14 residues. The germline V gene encodes CDR1 MDHEN and CDR2 SYDVKM. The CDR3, as DNA: TGTGCCAGCAGTCCACAGGGTTACCCTTGGGGCTACACCTTC. Translation: CASSPQGYPWGYTF.

This sequence joins TRBV7-9 and TRBJ2-1, with D perhaps TRBD1 (5 bases). This CDR3 has 16 amino acids. CDR1 is SEHNR and CDR2 is FQNEAQ in the germline V gene (reference sequence). V lost 0 bases and J lost 2, with 11 bases in between. The CDR3 DNA is TGTGCCAGCAGCTTAGCTGGCAGGGTAACCTACAATGAGCAGTTCTTC. This gives the protein CASSLAGRVTYNEQFF.

This rearrangement joins TRBV5-6 to TRBJ2-7; 10 bases map to TRBD2. With V trimmed by 1 base and J by 0 bases, 4 bases remained unmatched. There are 16 residues in the CDR3. Germline V lookup: CDR1 SGHDT, CDR2 YYEEEE. CDR3 bases: TGTGCCAGCAGCTTGTCTAGCGGGAGAATCTCCTACGAGCAGTACTTC. Amino acid sequence: CASSLSSGRISYEQYF.

In DNA, the CDR3 is TGTGCCAGCAGCTTAAAAGGGACAGGGGGGTTGGCTTTCTTT. Its protein is CASSLKGTGGLAFF. The chain is built from TRBV7-3 and TRBJ1-1; 11 positions agree with TRBD1. V gave up 1 base and J gave up 11 bases; unmatched junction bases: 6. CDR3 length: 14 amino acids. Germline CDR1 is SGHTA and CDR2 is FQGTGA.

The rearrangement links TRBV10-3 to TRBJ1-5; possible D gene TRBD1, 5 bases. The CDR3 consists of 17 residues. Germline assignment: CDR1 ENHRY and CDR2 SYGVKD. The ends were cut back, 5 bases at V and 7 bases at J, with 24 bases in the middle. This chain's CDR3 is CAISSGTESSPAQPQHF. The CDR3 region has the DNA TGTGCCATCAGTTCCGGGACCGAAAGTAGTCCGGCGCAGCCCCAGCATTTT.

In this sample, this clone turned up a few times. The J gene is TRBJ2-7, the V gene TRBV28; 10 bases line up with TRBD1. Germline CDR1 reads MDHEN; CDR2 reads SYDVKM. The CDR3 covers 13 residues. The V segment lost 8 bases and the J segment 6 bases; nucleotides outside the gene matches: 7. CDR3 loop: CASGWTGGVEQYF. The CDR3 DNA is TGTGCCAGCGGATGGACAGGGGGAGTCGAGCAGTACTTC.

This clone was seen a few times. The chain carries TRBV18 and TRBJ2-7, with D possibly TRBD1 on 6 matching bases. V lost 8 bases and J 3 bases, leaving 11 bases between the germline ends. CDR1 and CDR2 (germline): KGHSH, LQKENI. CDR3 size: 12 residues. In DNA, the CDR3 is TGTGCCAGCCGAGGACAGAGCTACGAGCAGTACTTC. It is translated as CASRGQSYEQYF.

The chain has TRBV2 and TRBJ2-2, with D possibly TRBD1 on 5 matching bases. Per the germline V gene, CDR1 is SNHLY and CDR2 is FYNNEI. V was clipped by 7 bases and J by 0 bases, with 9 bases between them. The CDR3 consists of 14 residues. The CDR3 nucleotides are TGTGCCAGCACAGGGTTGGCGAACACCGGGGAGCTGTTTTTT. It yields the protein CASTGLANTGELFF. The variable domain in full, with the rest retrieved from reference TRBV2 and TRBJ2-2, is EPEVTQTPSHQVTQMGQEVILRCVPISNHLYFYWYRQILGQKVEFLVSFYNNEISEKSEIFDDQFSVERPDGSNFTLKIRSTKLEDSAMYFCASTGLANTGELFFGEGSRLTVL.

This sequence joins TRBV2 and TRBJ1-3, with 7 bases fitting TRBD1. The length of the CDR3 is 15 residues. Germline loops: CDR1 SNHLY, CDR2 FYNNEI. Germline trimming cut 8 bases from V and 0 bases from J; bases unmatched to any gene: 7. DNA for the CDR3: TGTGCCAGCGGCAGGGACAGTCCCTCTGGAAACACCATATATTTT. Translating it yields CASGRDSPSGNTIYF. Based on the CDR3 plus reference TRBV2 and TRBJ1-3, the full variable domain is EPEVTQTPSHQVTQMGQEVILRCVPISNHLYFYWYRQILGQKVEFLVSFYNNEISEKSEIFDDQFSVERPDGSNFTLKIRSTKLEDSAMYFCASGRDSPSGNTIYFGEGSWLTVV.

The rearrangement uses TRBV14 and TRBJ2-1; 7 nucleotides align to TRBD2. Germline CDR1 and CDR2: SGHDN and FVKESK. The CDR3 totals 15 residues. V shed 3 bases, J shed 7 bases, and the junction held 9 bases outside the gene matches. CDR3 protein: CASSHSSGAGNEQFF. The CDR3 DNA reads TGTGCCAGCAGCCACTCCAGCGGGGCGGGGAATGAGCAGTTCTTC.

The V call is TRBV6-5, the J call TRBJ2-7, with TRBD1 matching 8 bases. This CDR3 comprises 16 residues. The V gene's germline CDR1 is MNHEY and CDR2 SVGAGI. The junction had 10 bases not matched to a gene; V was cut back by 2 bases and J by 4 bases. The CDR3 loop reads CASSYRSGTGWYEQYF. DNA for the CDR3: TGTGCCAGCAGTTACAGGTCCGGGACAGGATGGTACGAGCAGTACTTC.